The 27 T cell receptor beta chains given below trace back to one sample, sequenced in a study of T-cell reconstitution after alpha-beta-depleted transplantation in children. The library targeted TCRbeta and was prepared with unique molecular identifiers. TCRdb re-called the PCR reads through MiXCR, storing one row per CDR3 protein. The sample has roughly 300,000 distinct CDR3 sequences, approximately 10% seen once. Sample: peripheral blood, taken 180 days after TCRalphabeta/CD19-depleted stem cell transplant. The receptors derive from a male patient aged 2 to 9 who had a stem cell transplant for chronic granulomatous disease, so the T cells may come from the graft donor.

The chain is built from TRBV27 and TRBJ2-1, with 7 bases fitting TRBD2. Unmatched junction bases numbered 9, after V lost 10 bases and J lost 0 bases. Germline CDR1 is MNHEY and CDR2 is SMNVEV (reference sequence). The CDR3 is 15 residues long. This CDR3 is CATREDVSSYNEQFF. CDR3 DNA sequence: TGTGCCACCCGGGAGGACGTCAGCTCCTACAATGAGCAGTTCTTC.

This clonotype has only a few counts. The genes are TRBV4-1 and TRBJ2-4; weak D call: TRBD2 (6 bases). CDR3 length equals 17 residues. Trimming left V 0 bases short and J 0 bases short, with 12 bases between. CDR1 and CDR2 from the germline V gene are MGHRA and YSYEKL. CDR3 nucleotides: TGCGCCAGCAGCCAAGAGGAGGGGACTCTAGCCAAAAACATTCAGTACTTC. Its translation is CASSQEEGTLAKNIQYF.

This clonotype was detected ten times or more. The chain combines TRBV5-1 with TRBJ2-7; weak D call: TRBD1 (6 bases). The CDR3 spans 13 residues. Per the germline V gene, CDR1 is SGHRS and CDR2 is YFSETQ. Trimming pared 4 bases from V and 6 bases from J, leaving 14 bases between. The DNA for the CDR3 is TGCGCCAGCAGCCCACGACAGGACGGCGAGCAGTACTTC. Its protein is CASSPRQDGEQYF.

This clonotype was recorded many times. The chain recombines TRBV20-1 with TRBJ2-5, with 7 positions matching TRBD1. CDR1 is DFQATT, CDR2 SNEGSKA, per germline (reference sequence). The ends lost 1 base at V and 2 bases at J; junction bases unmatched: 4. The CDR3 extends over 14 amino acids. The CDR3 here is CSARGTGYQETQYF. The CDR3 region has the DNA TGCAGTGCTAGAGGGACAGGATATCAAGAGACCCAGTACTTC.

There are many counts of this clonotype. CDR3 DNA: TGCAGTGCTGGGGCCGGTTCGGGGGCCCCCTACGAGCAGTACTTC. This encodes CSAGAGSGAPYEQYF. The chain employs TRBV20-1 and TRBJ2-7; the D gene could be TRBD1 or TRBD2 (6 bases each). The CDR3 length is 15 residues. Germline assignment: CDR1 DFQATT and CDR2 SNEGSKA (reference sequence). V shed 5 bases and J shed 2 bases, with 19 bases lying between them.

This clonotype has at least ten counts. The chain recombines TRBV7-2 with TRBJ2-3; D might be TRBD1 (6 bases). V gave up 5 bases and J gave up 1 base, with 13 bases separating them. CDR3 size: 15 residues. CDR1 and CDR2 from the germline V gene are SGHTA and FQGNSA. CDR3 sequence (DNA): TGTGCCAGCAGCCCACAGGGTGGAGGCACAGATACGCAGTATTTT. Translating gives CASSPQGGGTDTQYF. The variable domain in full, completed from reference TRBV7-2 and TRBJ2-3, reads GAGVSQSPSNKVTEKGKDVELRCDPISGHTALYWYRQSLGQGLEFLIYFQGNSAPDKSGLPSDRFSAERTGGSVSTLTIQRTQQEDSAVYLCASSPQGGGTDTQYFGPGTRLTVL.

This clonotype occurred once. A single base separates this from a much larger clone, so it may be a read error. The chain joins TRBV27 to TRBJ2-5; TRBD1 is a possible D gene (6 bases). Germline CDR1 MNHEY, CDR2 SMNVEV (reference sequence). Trimming removed 4 bases from V and 10 bases from J, with 10 bases in between. CDR3 length equals 11 residues. The CDR3 nucleotides read TGTGCCAGCAGTTCTGCAGGGGTCCAGTACTTC. Translated: CASSSAGVQYF.

This clonotype was detected many times. This rearrangement joins TRBV28 to TRBJ2-3, with TRBD2 identical over 12 bases. After removal of 3 bases from V and 5 bases from J, the junction contained 18 bases not matched to a gene. This CDR3 spans 20 amino acids. Germline values: CDR1 MDHEN, CDR2 SYDVKM. CDR3 residues: CASSFPTESTSGRHQDTQYF. The DNA of the CDR3 is TGTGCCAGCAGTTTTCCGACAGAGTCGACTAGCGGGAGACATCAAGATACGCAGTATTTT.

This clonotype has a count of ten or more. The V and J genes are TRBV15 and TRBJ2-7, with a possible D match to TRBD2 (6 bases). The CDR3 is 15 amino acids. V lost 0 bases to trimming and J lost 2 bases, with 11 bases between them. The V gene's germline CDR1 is LNHNV and CDR2 YYDKDF (reference sequence). The CDR3 DNA follows: TGTGCCACCAGCAGAGAACTGGAGGGTACCTACGAGCAGTACTTC. As protein: CATSRELEGTYEQYF.

This clonotype was seen a handful of times. CDR3 amino acids: CSAFDRLAGHTSSYNEQFF. As DNA, the CDR3 is TGCAGTGCTTTTGATCGACTAGCGGGGCATACGAGCTCCTACAATGAGCAGTTCTTC. The chain joins TRBV20-1 to TRBJ2-1; 11 bases are a match to TRBD2. Germline CDR1 reads DFQATT; CDR2 reads SNEGSKA (reference sequence). Germline trimming cut 5 bases from V and 0 bases from J; bases unmatched to any gene: 15. CDR3 length: 19 residues.

CDR3 loop: CSPLWDQAQPQHF. The DNA of the CDR3 is TGCAGCCCCTTATGGGACCAGGCCCAGCCCCAGCATTTT. The chain is built from TRBV20-1 and TRBJ1-5; D is perhaps TRBD1 (5 bases). The CDR3 contains 13 residues. Per germline, CDR1 DFQATT and CDR2 SNEGSKA (reference sequence).

This clonotype was counted at least ten times. The rearrangement uses TRBV21-1 and TRBJ2-7; no check of the table's D call, TRBD1, against the DNA was made. TRBV21-1 corresponds to a pseudogene. The length of the CDR3 is 18 residues. The CDR3 DNA follows: TGTGCCAGCAGCAAAGCGCAGTGGGGCAGGGGGCTCGATTACGAGCAGTACTTC. This sequence encodes CASSKAQWGRGLDYEQYF.

The genes are TRBV27 and TRBJ2-6, with 8 positions matching TRBD1. The CDR3 has 21 amino acids. V was clipped by 6 bases and J by 2 bases; unmatched bases: 21. Germline CDR1 reads MNHEY; CDR2 reads SMNVEV (reference sequence). The CDR3 DNA sequence: TGTGCCAGCAGCTCCCAAGGCCGGGACAGGCTTCCCAGCCCTGGGGCCAACGTCCTGACTTTC. As protein: CASSSQGRDRLPSPGANVLTF.

This clonotype has a count of ten or more. The rearrangement uses TRBV5-1 and TRBJ1-2; 7 nucleotides line up with TRBD1. The CDR3 runs to 11 residues. The J segment lost 13 bases and the V segment lost 4 bases, leaving 7 bases of the junction unmatched. CDR1 and CDR2 from the germline V gene are SGHRS and YFSETQ. The CDR3 loop is CASSQTGVLTF. The CDR3 DNA reads as TGCGCCAGCAGCCAAACAGGGGTCCTCACCTTC.

This clonotype was recorded many times. The gene calls are TRBV20-1 and TRBJ2-5, with TRBD1 matching over 8 bases. The CDR3 is made up of 14 amino acids. CDR1 DFQATT and CDR2 SNEGSKA come from the germline V gene (reference sequence). Trimming removed 4 bases from V and 5 bases from J; junction bases left unmatched: 9. CDR3 bases: TGCAGTGCTACTAGAACAGGGGGGAGGGAGACCCAGTACTTC. Encoded protein: CSATRTGGRETQYF.

This sequence joins TRBV7-8 and TRBJ2-1; possibly TRBD1 or TRBD2 for D (5 bases each). Germline V gene data show CDR1 as SGHVS and CDR2 as FQNEAQ. Trimming left V 5 bases short and J 3 bases short, with 23 bases between. CDR3 length: 18 residues. CDR3 DNA: TGTGCCAGCAGCCCGACTGGGGGAGCAGAGGTTCTCTACAATGAGCAGTTCTTC. Encoded protein: CASSPTGGAEVLYNEQFF. The variable domain in full, with the rest retrieved from reference TRBV7-8 and TRBJ2-1, is GAGVSQSPRYKVAKRGQDVALRCDPISGHVSLFWYQQALGQGPEFLTYFQNEAQLDKSGLPSDRFFAERPEGSVSTLKIQRTQQEDSAVYLCASSPTGGAEVLYNEQFFGPGTRLTVL.

The table lists this clonotype with many counts. The chain recombines TRBV3-1 with TRBJ2-7; tentatively, D is TRBD2 (6 bases). CDR3 size: 15 residues. V was clipped by 1 base and J by 5 bases, with 15 bases between them. CDR1 and CDR2 (germline): LGHDT, YNNKEL (reference sequence). Here the CDR3 DNA reads TGTGCCAGCAGCCAAGTTGGCGGGGCAACGGACGAGCAGTACTTC. This gives the protein CASSQVGGATDEQYF.

In its sample, this clonotype was seen many times. The chain recombines TRBV15 with TRBJ1-4, with no clear D. The CDR3 runs 15 residues. V lost 5 bases to trimming and J lost 7 bases, with 17 bases between them. CDR1 and CDR2 (germline): LNHNV, YYDKDF (reference sequence). The CDR3 DNA reads as TGTGCCACCAGCCCCACGGCGAGAGGCCTTGAAAAACTGTTTTTT. Translation: CATSPTARGLEKLFF. Combining the CDR3 with reference TRBV15 and TRBJ1-4 gives the whole variable domain DAMVIQNPRYQVTQFGKPVTLSCSQTLNHNVMYWYQQKSSQAPKLLFHYYDKDFNNEADTPDNFQSRRPNTSFCFLDIRSPGLGDTAMYLCATSPTARGLEKLFFGSGTQLSVL.

The sample holds many counts of this clonotype. The chain employs TRBV4-3 and TRBJ2-2; possibly TRBD1 for D (5 bases). Germline V gene data show CDR1 as LGHNA and CDR2 as YSLEER. The germline V and J ends were trimmed by 1 base and 6 bases, with 12 bases remaining between them. The CDR3 runs 15 residues. The CDR3 reads CASSQGKGKAGELFF. CDR3 sequence (DNA): TGCGCCAGCAGCCAAGGAAAGGGGAAGGCCGGGGAGCTGTTTTTT.

This clonotype was detected ten times or more. This chain connects TRBV12-3 or TRBV12-4 to TRBJ2-7; tentatively, D is TRBD1 or TRBD2 (5 bases each). The CDR3 is made up of 11 amino acids. V was trimmed by 3 bases and J by 7 bases, leaving 7 bases between them. The CDR3 region is CASSFGAEQYF. In nucleotides, the CDR3 is TGTGCCAGCAGTTTCGGGGCTGAGCAGTACTTC.

At least ten counts were recorded for this clonotype. The rearrangement uses TRBV28 and TRBJ2-7; 7 nucleotides match TRBD2. J gave up 3 bases and V 5 bases, and 10 bases lay outside the gene matches. The CDR3 totals 15 residues. The germline V gene encodes CDR1 MDHEN and CDR2 SYDVKM. The CDR3 bases are TGTGCCAGCAGTGCGTCTAGCGGTTACTACTACGAGCAGTACTTC. Translated: CASSASSGYYYEQYF. The full variable domain, its missing parts supplied by reference TRBV28 and TRBJ2-7, is DVKVTQSSRYLVKRTGEKVFLECVQDMDHENMFWYRQDPGLGLRLIYFSYDVKMKEKGDIPEGYSVSREKKERFSLILESASTNQTSMYLCASSASSGYYYEQYFGPGTRLTVT.

Many counts were recorded for this clonotype. The J gene is TRBJ2-3, the V gene TRBV5-5, with D perhaps matching TRBD1 or TRBD2 (5 bases each). Trimming took 1 base from V and 5 from J, leaving 20 bases between them. The CDR3 length is 17 residues. CDR1 is SGHKS and CDR2 is YYEKEE in the germline V gene (reference sequence). The CDR3 spells CASSLTPASPRGDTQYF. The CDR3 region has the DNA TGTGCCAGCAGCTTGACCCCGGCTAGCCCGAGGGGAGATACGCAGTATTTT. Supplemented by reference TRBV5-5 and TRBJ2-3, the full variable domain reads DAGVTQSPTHLIKTRGQQVTLRCSPISGHKSVSWYQQVLGQGPQFIFQYYEKEERGRGNFPDRFSARQFPNYSSELNVNALLLGDSALYLCASSLTPASPRGDTQYFGPGTRLTVL.

This clonotype was counted at least ten times. The rearrangement joins TRBV7-9 to TRBJ2-1, with D uncertain. The germline CDR1 and CDR2 sequences are SEHNR and FQNEAQ (reference sequence). This CDR3 spans 12 amino acids. Trimming removed 8 bases at V and 4 bases at J, with 9 bases between. The CDR3 protein is CASDRAYNEQFF. The CDR3 bases are TGTGCCAGCGATCGGGCTTACAATGAGCAGTTCTTC.

This clonotype was seen ten or more times. This chain joins TRBV20-1 and TRBJ2-3, with 8 nucleotides matching TRBD2. Trimming at V came to 6 bases and at J to 0 bases, leaving 5 bases not matched to a gene. The CDR3 loop spans 14 amino acids. Germline V lookup: CDR1 DFQATT, CDR2 SNEGSKA (reference sequence). The CDR3 DNA follows: TGCAGTGCGGATAGCGGGACTAGCACAGATACGCAGTATTTT. Translating it yields CSADSGTSTDTQYF.

This clonotype was seen only a few times. The chain recombines TRBV5-6 with TRBJ2-5; 7 nucleotides agree with TRBD2. From germline, CDR1 is SGHDT and CDR2 YYEEEE. J gave up 5 bases and V 0 bases, and 4 bases lay outside the gene matches. CDR3 length: 14 amino acids. This CDR3 is CASSLDPLAETQYF. The DNA for the CDR3 is TGTGCCAGCAGCTTGGATCCACTAGCGGAGACCCAGTACTTC.

This clonotype occurred many times. The CDR3, as DNA: TGCAGCGTAAGCCCAGGGGGAGATGAGCAGTACTTC. Its translation is CSVSPGGDEQYF. The V and J genes are TRBV29-1 and TRBJ2-7; 7 positions match TRBD1. CDR1 SQVTM and CDR2 ANQGSEA come from the germline V gene. The CDR3 covers 12 residues. V lost 6 bases to trimming and J lost 7 bases; unmatched junction nucleotides: 9.

There are many counts of this clonotype. CDR3: CSVGGPRDTQYF. The CDR3, as DNA: TGCAGCGTTGGGGGCCCTCGGGATACGCAGTATTTT. The rearrangement joins TRBV29-1 to TRBJ2-3; tentatively, D is TRBD1 (5 bases). Per the germline V gene, CDR1 is SQVTM and CDR2 is ANQGSEA. CDR3 length equals 12 residues. Trimming pared 4 bases from V and 6 bases from J, leaving 11 bases between.